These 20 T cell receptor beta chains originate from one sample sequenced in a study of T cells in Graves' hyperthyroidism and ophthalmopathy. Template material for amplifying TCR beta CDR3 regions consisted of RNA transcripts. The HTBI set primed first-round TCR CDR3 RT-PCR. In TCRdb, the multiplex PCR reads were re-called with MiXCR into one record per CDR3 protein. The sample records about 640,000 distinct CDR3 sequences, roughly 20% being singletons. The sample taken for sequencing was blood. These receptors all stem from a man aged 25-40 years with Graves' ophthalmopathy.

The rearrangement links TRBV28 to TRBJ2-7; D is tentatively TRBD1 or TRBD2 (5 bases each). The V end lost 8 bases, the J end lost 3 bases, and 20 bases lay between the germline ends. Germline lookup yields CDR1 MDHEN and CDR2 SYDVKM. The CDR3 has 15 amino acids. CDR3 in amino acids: CASSPREVRGYEQYF. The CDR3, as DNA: TGTGCCAGCTCACCACGGGAAGTAAGGGGCTACGAGCAGTACTTC.

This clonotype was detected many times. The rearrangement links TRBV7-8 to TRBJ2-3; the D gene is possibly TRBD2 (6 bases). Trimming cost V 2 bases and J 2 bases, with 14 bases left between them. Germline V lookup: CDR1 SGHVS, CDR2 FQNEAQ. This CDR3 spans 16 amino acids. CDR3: CASSLYPGANTDTQYF. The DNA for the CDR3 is TGTGCCAGCAGCTTATACCCGGGAGCTAACACAGATACGCAGTATTTT.

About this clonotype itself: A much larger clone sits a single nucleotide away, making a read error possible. In DNA, the CDR3 is TGTGCCACCAGTCCCACCTACGAGCAGTACTTC. It is translated as CATSPTYEQYF. The J gene is TRBJ2-7, the V gene TRBV24-1; D uncertain. The V gene lost 6 bases and the J gene lost 2 bases, with 4 bases spanning the gap. In germline, CDR1 is KGHDR, CDR2 SFDVKD. The CDR3 contains 11 residues.

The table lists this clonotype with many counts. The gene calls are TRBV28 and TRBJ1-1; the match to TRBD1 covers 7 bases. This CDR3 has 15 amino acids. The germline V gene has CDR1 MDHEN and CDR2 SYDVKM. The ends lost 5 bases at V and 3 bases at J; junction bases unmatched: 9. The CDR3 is CASSTEQGRDTEAFF. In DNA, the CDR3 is TGTGCCAGCAGTACCGAACAGGGGAGGGACACTGAAGCTTTCTTT. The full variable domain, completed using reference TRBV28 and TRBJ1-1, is DVKVTQSSRYLVKRTGEKVFLECVQDMDHENMFWYRQDPGLGLRLIYFSYDVKMKEKGDIPEGYSVSREKKERFSLILESASTNQTSMYLCASSTEQGRDTEAFFGQGTRLTVV.

DNA of the CDR3: TGTGCCAGCAGCCCCAGGACTAGCGGGACCAGCTCCTACAATGAGCAGTTCTTC. This gives the protein CASSPRTSGTSSYNEQFF. This chain connects TRBV7-6 to TRBJ2-1; 12 bases are shared with TRBD2. The CDR3 sequence is 18 residues long. Germline assignment: CDR1 SGHVS and CDR2 FNYEAQ. Losses at the gene ends were 5 bases for V and 0 bases for J; bases not matched to a gene: 8. The entire variable domain, with the rest obtained from reference TRBV7-6 and TRBJ2-1, is as follows: GAGVSQSPRYKVTKRGQDVALRCDPISGHVSLYWYRQALGQGPEFLTYFNYEAQQDKSGLPNDRFSAERPEGSISTLTIQRTEQRDSAMYRCASSPRTSGTSSYNEQFFGPGTRLTVL.

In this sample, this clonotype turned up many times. CDR3 coding DNA: TGTGCCAGCAGCTTTGGGAGTGCATCCTACGAGCAGTACTTC. Protein sequence: CASSFGSASYEQYF. The chain carries TRBV7-2 and TRBJ2-7; D possibly corresponds to TRBD2 (5 bases). Trimming removed 3 bases at V and 1 base at J, with 10 bases between. The CDR3 has 14 residues. CDR1 and CDR2 (germline): SGHTA, FQGNSA.

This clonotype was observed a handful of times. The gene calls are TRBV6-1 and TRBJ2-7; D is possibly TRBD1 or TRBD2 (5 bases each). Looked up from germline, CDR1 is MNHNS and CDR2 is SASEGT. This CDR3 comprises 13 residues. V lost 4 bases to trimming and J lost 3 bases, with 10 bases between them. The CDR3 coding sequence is TGTGCCAGCAGTGGAGGGGCGATCTACGAGCAGTACTTC. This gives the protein CASSGGAIYEQYF.

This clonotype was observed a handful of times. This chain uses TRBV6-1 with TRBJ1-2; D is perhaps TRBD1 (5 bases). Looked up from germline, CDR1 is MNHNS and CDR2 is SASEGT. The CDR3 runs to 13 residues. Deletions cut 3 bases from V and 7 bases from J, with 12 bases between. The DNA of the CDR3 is TGTGCCAGCAGTGACGGCGCAGGGAGTGGCTACACCTTC. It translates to CASSDGAGSGYTF.

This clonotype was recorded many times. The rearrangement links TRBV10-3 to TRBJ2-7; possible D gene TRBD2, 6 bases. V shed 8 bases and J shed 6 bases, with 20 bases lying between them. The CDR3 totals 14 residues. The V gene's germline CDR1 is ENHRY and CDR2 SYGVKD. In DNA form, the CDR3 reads TGTGCCATCTCCCCGGGACTGACGCCGGGCGAGCAGTACTTC. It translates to CAISPGLTPGEQYF.

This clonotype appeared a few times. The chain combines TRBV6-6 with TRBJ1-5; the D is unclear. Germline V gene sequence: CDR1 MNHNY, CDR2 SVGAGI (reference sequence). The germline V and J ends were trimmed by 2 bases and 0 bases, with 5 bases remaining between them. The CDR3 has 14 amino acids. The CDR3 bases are TGTGCCAGCAGTTACATGGATAGCAATCAGCCCCAGCATTTT. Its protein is CASSYMDSNQPQHF.

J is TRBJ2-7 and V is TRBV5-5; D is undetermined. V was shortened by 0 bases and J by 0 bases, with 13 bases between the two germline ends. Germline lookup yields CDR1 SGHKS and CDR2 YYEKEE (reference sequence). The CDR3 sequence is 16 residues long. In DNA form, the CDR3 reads TGTGCCAGCAGCTTGGGGAGATGGTCTAGCTCCTACGAGCAGTACTTC. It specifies CASSLGRWSSSYEQYF.

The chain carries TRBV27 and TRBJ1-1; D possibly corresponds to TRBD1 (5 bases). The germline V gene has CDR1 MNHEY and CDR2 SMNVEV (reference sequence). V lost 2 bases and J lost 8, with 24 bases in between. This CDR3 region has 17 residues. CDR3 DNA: TGTGCCAGCAGTTTAATCCCCCCGGGGAGGGGAGGAGAGGAAGCTTTCTTT. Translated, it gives CASSLIPPGRGGEEAFF.

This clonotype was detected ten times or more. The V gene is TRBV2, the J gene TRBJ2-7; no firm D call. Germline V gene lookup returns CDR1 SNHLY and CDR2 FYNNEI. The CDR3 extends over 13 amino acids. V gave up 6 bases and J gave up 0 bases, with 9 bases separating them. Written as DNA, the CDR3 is TGTGCCAGCAGGGGTAGCAGCTCCTACGAGCAGTACTTC. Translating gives CASRGSSSYEQYF.

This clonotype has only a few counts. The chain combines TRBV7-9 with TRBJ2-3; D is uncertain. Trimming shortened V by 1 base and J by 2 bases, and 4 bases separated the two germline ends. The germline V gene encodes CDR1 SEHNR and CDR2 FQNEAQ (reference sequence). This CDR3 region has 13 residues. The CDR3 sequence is CASSLENTDTQYF. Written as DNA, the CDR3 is TGTGCCAGCAGCTTAGAAAACACAGATACGCAGTATTTT.

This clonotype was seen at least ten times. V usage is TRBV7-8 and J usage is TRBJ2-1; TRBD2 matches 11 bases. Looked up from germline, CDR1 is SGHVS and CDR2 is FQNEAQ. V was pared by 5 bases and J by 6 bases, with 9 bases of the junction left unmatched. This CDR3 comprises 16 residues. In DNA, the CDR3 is TGTGCCAGCAGCCGGCCGGGACTAGCGGAAAGCAATGAGCAGTTCTTC. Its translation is CASSRPGLAESNEQFF.

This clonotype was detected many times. CDR3 DNA sequence: TGTGCCAGCAGTTTCGCCGGAGGAAGGTCTAATGAAAAACTGTTTTTT. Its protein product is CASSFAGGRSNEKLFF. V is TRBV12-3 or TRBV12-4 and J is TRBJ1-4, with D unresolved. The V and J ends lost 3 bases and 3 bases respectively, with 14 bases between them. The CDR3 is made up of 16 amino acids.

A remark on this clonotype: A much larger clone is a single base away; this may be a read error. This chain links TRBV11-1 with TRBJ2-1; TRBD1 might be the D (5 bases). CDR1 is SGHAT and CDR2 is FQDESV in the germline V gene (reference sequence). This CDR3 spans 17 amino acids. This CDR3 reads CASSLGTFPSSHNEQFF. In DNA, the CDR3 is TGTGCCAGCAGCTTAGGGACATTCCCGAGCTCCCACAATGAGCAGTTCTTC.

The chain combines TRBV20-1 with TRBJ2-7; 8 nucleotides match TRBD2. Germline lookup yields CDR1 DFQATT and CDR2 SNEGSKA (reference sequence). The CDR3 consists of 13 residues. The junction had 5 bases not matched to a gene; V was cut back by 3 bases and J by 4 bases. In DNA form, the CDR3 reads TGCAGTGCTAGTGCGGGGGGCGTTTACGAGCAGTACTTC. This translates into CSASAGGVYEQYF.

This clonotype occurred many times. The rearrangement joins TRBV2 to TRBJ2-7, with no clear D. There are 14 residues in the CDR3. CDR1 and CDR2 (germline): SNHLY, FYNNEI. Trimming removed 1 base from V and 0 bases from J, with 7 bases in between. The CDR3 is CASSEVWDSYEQYF. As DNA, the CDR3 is TGTGCCAGCAGTGAAGTGTGGGACTCCTACGAGCAGTACTTC.

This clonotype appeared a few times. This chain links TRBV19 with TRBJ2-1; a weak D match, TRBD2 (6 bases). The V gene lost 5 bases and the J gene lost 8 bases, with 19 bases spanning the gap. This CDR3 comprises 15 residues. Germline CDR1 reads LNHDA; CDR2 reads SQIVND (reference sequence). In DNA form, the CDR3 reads TGTGCCAGTAGTTATAGGGAAGGACTATCCGATGAGCAGTTCTTC. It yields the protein CASSYREGLSDEQFF.